The next 7 T cell receptor beta chains were all read from a single sample in a study of control samples from healthy donors and cancer patients. Clones were read by immunoSEQ multiplex PCR, and TCRdb kept only the in-frame ones, dropping some. The sample holds about 29,000 clones, 70% to 90% seen once. Sequencing used formalin-fixed, paraffin-embedded tissue. All receptors derive from a female donor with melanoma.

This clone has just one count. V and J are TRBV27 and TRBJ1-4; 9 bases fit TRBD1. CDR3 length equals 17 residues. Germline V gene lookup returns CDR1 MNHEY and CDR2 SMNVEV (reference sequence). J lost 0 bases, V lost 3 bases, and 5 bases had no gene match. CDR3 DNA sequence: TGTGCCAGCAGTTTGGGGGACAGGGCCTCAACTAATGAAAAACTGTTTTTT. Its translation: CASSLGDRASTNEKLFF.

The V and J genes are TRBV4-1 and TRBJ2-1; D call uncertain. This CDR3 has 17 residues. V gave up 4 bases and J gave up 3 bases, with 19 bases separating them. Per the germline V gene, CDR1 is MGHRA and CDR2 is YSYEKL. In nucleotides, the CDR3 is TGCGCCAGCAGCCGCTCCGATTTAAGCAGGAACTACAATGAGCAGTTCTTC. Protein product: CASSRSDLSRNYNEQFF.

The chain recombines TRBV2 with TRBJ1-1; D perhaps matches TRBD1 (6 bases). From germline, CDR1 is SNHLY and CDR2 FYNNEI. The CDR3 contains 14 residues. Trimming left V 6 bases short and J 2 bases short, with 13 bases between. The CDR3, as DNA: TGTGCCAGCAGGGCCGGCAGGGGAAACACTGAAGCTTTCTTT. This encodes CASRAGRGNTEAFF.

DNA for the CDR3: TGTGCCAGCAGTTGGGCCGGGACAGGGCCTGAAGCTTTCTTT. Its translation is CASSWAGTGPEAFF. V usage is TRBV27 and J usage is TRBJ1-1; TRBD1 matches at 9 bases. Germline V gives CDR1 MNHEY, CDR2 SMNVEV (reference sequence). CDR3 length equals 14 residues. With 4 bases clipped from V and 6 bases from J, the junction kept 6 bases outside the gene matches.

This chain connects TRBV29-1 to TRBJ1-4; the match to TRBD1 covers 7 bases. This CDR3 is built from 14 residues. V dropped 5 bases and J dropped 3; count of bases not matched to a gene: 6. Germline V gene data show CDR1 as SQVTM and CDR2 as ANQGSEA. The CDR3 coding sequence is TGCAGCGTTAGGAGGGGGCACTCTAATGAAAAACTGTTTTTT. As protein: CSVRRGHSNEKLFF.

The V and J genes are TRBV29-1 and TRBJ2-5; D may be TRBD1 (6 bases). Germline CDR1 is SQVTM and CDR2 is ANQGSEA. The V and J ends lost 4 bases and 2 bases respectively, with 8 bases between them. The CDR3 has 12 amino acids. CDR3 sequence: CSVAQGQETQYF. The CDR3, as DNA: TGCAGCGTTGCCCAGGGGCAAGAGACCCAGTACTTC.

The chain carries TRBV19 and TRBJ2-7; D not resolved. The V gene's germline CDR1 is LNHDA and CDR2 SQIVND (reference sequence). The CDR3 runs 15 residues. Trimming removed 3 bases at V and 3 bases at J, with 15 bases between. DNA of the CDR3: TGTGCCAGTAGTATCAGAGGCGGAAAGCGCTACGAGCAGTACTTC. It is translated as CASSIRGGKRYEQYF.